Presented here are 15 T cell receptor beta chains from one specimen sequenced in a study of early T cells in non-severe SARS-CoV-2 infection. MiXCR was run by TCRdb on the 5' RACE reads, yielding one entry per CDR3 protein. The sample has 30,000 to 45,000 distinct CDR3 sequences, 5.5% to 7% seen once. The source material was whole blood, sampled at baseline. Every receptor here comes from an adult who was a healthcare worker with PCR-confirmed SARS-CoV-2 infection or an uninfected control (not recorded which).

This clonotype was recorded at least ten times. One junction end does not reproduce the germline sequence, and a read error may be involved. V is TRBV13 and J is TRBJ2-7, with a possible D match to TRBD2 (6 bases). The CDR3 consists of 13 residues. CDR1 is PRHDT and CDR2 is FYEKMQ in the germline V gene (reference sequence). CDR3 bases: TGTGCCAGCAGCTTTGGTAGGACTACCGAGAAGTACTTC. Amino acids: CASSFGRTTEKYF.

This clonotype was counted ten times or more. This rearrangement joins TRBV3-1 to TRBJ1-2; TRBD1 agrees at 7 bases. The trim removed 4 bases at V and 5 bases at J, leaving 7 bases unmatched. Germline V gene data show CDR1 as LGHDT and CDR2 as YNNKEL (reference sequence). The CDR3 loop spans 14 amino acids. DNA of the CDR3: TGTGCCAGCAGCCCTCGGACAGGCTATTATGGCTACACCTTC. As protein: CASSPRTGYYGYTF. The full variable domain, in which reference TRBV3-1 and TRBJ1-2 provide the parts outside the CDR3, is DTAVSQTPKYLVTQMGNDKSIKCEQNLGHDTMYWYKQDSKKFLKIMFSYNNKELIINETVPNRFSPKSPDKAHLNLHINSLELGDSAVYFCASSPRTGYYGYTFGSGTRLTVV.

V usage is TRBV20-1 and J usage is TRBJ2-7; TRBD2 aligns across 15 bases. Germline CDR1 is DFQATT and CDR2 is SNEGSKA (reference sequence). CDR3 length: 16 amino acids. Germline trimming cut 1 base from V and 3 bases from J; bases unmatched to any gene: 4. In nucleotides, the CDR3 is TGCAGTGCTAGAGGGGGACTAGCGGGAGGCCACTACGAGCAGTACTTC. Its protein is CSARGGLAGGHYEQYF.

V is TRBV10-2 and J is TRBJ2-7; D remains ambiguous. The CDR3 is 12 residues long. Germline-derived CDR1 and CDR2 are WSHSY and SAAADI. The V and J ends lost 6 bases and 3 bases respectively, with 9 bases between them. CDR3 sequence reads: CASRTRFYEQYF. The CDR3 region has the DNA TGCGCCAGCAGGACACGATTCTACGAGCAGTACTTC.

This chain joins TRBV19 and TRBJ1-5; D is perhaps TRBD1 (5 bases). V shed 6 bases and J shed 9 bases, with 21 bases lying between them. CDR3 size: 15 residues. Germline V gene lookup returns CDR1 LNHDA and CDR2 SQIVND (reference sequence). CDR3 sequence reads: CASREQRRGSGPQHF. DNA for the CDR3: TGTGCCAGTAGGGAACAGAGGAGGGGCAGTGGGCCCCAGCATTTT.

The V gene is TRBV7-2, the J gene TRBJ2-1; 9 nucleotides agree with TRBD2. CDR3 length equals 16 residues. V dropped 8 bases and J dropped 6; count of bases not matched to a gene: 14. The germline V gene has CDR1 SGHTA and CDR2 FQGNSA. The CDR3, as DNA: TGTGCCAGCTCCCCAAGTGCGGGAGGGGGGTTCAATGAGCAGTTCTTC. This codes for CASSPSAGGGFNEQFF.

The sample holds many counts of this clonotype. The chain combines TRBV7-9 with TRBJ2-3; 12 bases map to TRBD1. CDR1 is SEHNR and CDR2 is FQNEAQ in the germline V gene (reference sequence). The CDR3 spans 18 residues. The V and J ends lost 0 bases and 5 bases, in that order; junction bases with no gene match: 9. CDR3 sequence reads: CASSLAKGTGGAGDTQYF. CDR3 DNA: TGTGCCAGCAGCTTAGCGAAGGGGACAGGGGGCGCCGGAGATACGCAGTATTTT.

The chain uses TRBV4-3 and TRBJ1-1; D gene uncertain. V was trimmed by 0 bases and J by 5 bases, leaving 7 bases between them. The CDR3 contains 13 residues. Looked up from germline, CDR1 is LGHNA and CDR2 is YSLEER. This chain's CDR3 is CASSQDPGTEAFF. CDR3 sequence (DNA): TGCGCCAGCAGCCAAGATCCCGGGACTGAAGCTTTCTTT.

The chain recombines TRBV7-2 with TRBJ2-1, with 10 bases that match TRBD2. This CDR3 is built from 15 residues. Germline V CDR1 and CDR2: SGHTA, FQGNSA. Unmatched junction bases numbered 11, after V lost 6 bases and J lost 9 bases. The CDR3 reads CASRSGSGRAGEQFF. The DNA of the CDR3 is TGTGCCAGCAGGTCCGGCAGCGGGAGGGCCGGTGAGCAGTTCTTC. The complete variable domain, with remaining parts taken from reference TRBV7-2 and TRBJ2-1, reads GAGVSQSPSNKVTEKGKDVELRCDPISGHTALYWYRQSLGQGLEFLIYFQGNSAPDKSGLPSDRFSAERTGGSVSTLTIQRTQQEDSAVYLCASRSGSGRAGEQFFGPGTRLTVL.

The genes are TRBV29-1 and TRBJ2-3, with 8 bases identical to TRBD2. CDR1 is SQVTM and CDR2 is ANQGSEA in the germline V gene. V was clipped by 8 bases and J by 2 bases; unmatched bases: 9. The CDR3 is made up of 14 amino acids. The CDR3 protein is CSLFSGGATDTQYF. DNA for the CDR3: TGCAGCCTTTTCAGCGGGGGAGCCACAGATACGCAGTATTTT.

The chain joins TRBV12-3 or TRBV12-4 to TRBJ2-3; the D is unclear. This CDR3 region has 15 residues. Trimming removed 5 bases from V and 4 bases from J, with 16 bases in between. CDR3: CASSPLIASSDTQYF. The CDR3, as DNA: TGTGCCAGCAGTCCCCTAATAGCCTCGTCAGATACGCAGTATTTT.

This clonotype appeared many times. V is TRBV2 and J is TRBJ2-2; 9 bases are a match to TRBD2. This CDR3 has 16 residues. Germline V gene lookup returns CDR1 SNHLY and CDR2 FYNNEI. J was trimmed by 0 bases and V by 7 bases; bases with no gene match: 6. CDR3 sequence: CASNPSGNANTGELFF. DNA for the CDR3: TGTGCCAGCAACCCTAGCGGGAATGCGAACACCGGGGAGCTGTTTTTT.

Ten or more counts support this clonotype. The gene calls are TRBV6-5 and TRBJ1-1; TRBD1 might be the D (5 bases). The CDR3 has 12 residues. V was cut by 10 bases and J by 4 bases, with 13 bases left in between. CDR1 and CDR2 from the germline V gene are MNHEY and SVGAGI. As DNA, the CDR3 is TGTGCCACCAGGGATGGTGGCACTGAAGCTTTCTTT. Translation: CATRDGGTEAFF.

This clonotype was observed at least ten times. The chain couples TRBV29-1 to TRBJ2-3; D uncertain. The CDR3 is 14 residues long. Germline V lookup: CDR1 SQVTM, CDR2 ANQGSEA. Between the trimmed V and J ends, which lost 2 bases and 3 bases, there was a span of 12 bases. The CDR3 loop reads CSVEPYTLTDTQYF. DNA for the CDR3: TGCAGCGTTGAACCGTACACCTTAACAGATACGCAGTATTTT.

The sample holds a few counts of this clonotype. The junction departs from the called germline gene at one end, perhaps through a read error. V and J are TRBV20-1 and TRBJ2-3; 7 bases line up with TRBD2. The germline V gene has CDR1 DFQATT and CDR2 SNEGSKA (reference sequence). The CDR3 length is 14 residues. The CDR3 loop reads CSAHASGGQDAQYF. DNA for the CDR3: TGCAGTGCCCACGCTAGCGGAGGGCAAGATGCGCAGTATTTT.